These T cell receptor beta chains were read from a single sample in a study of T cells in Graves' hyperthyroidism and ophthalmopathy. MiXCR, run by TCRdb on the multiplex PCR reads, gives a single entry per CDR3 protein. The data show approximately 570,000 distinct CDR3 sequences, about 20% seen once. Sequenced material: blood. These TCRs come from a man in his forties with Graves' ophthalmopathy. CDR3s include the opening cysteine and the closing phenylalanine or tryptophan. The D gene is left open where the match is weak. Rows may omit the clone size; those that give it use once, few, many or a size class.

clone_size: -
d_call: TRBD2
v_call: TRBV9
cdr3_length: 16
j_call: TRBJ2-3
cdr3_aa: CASSVYGGGATDTQYF
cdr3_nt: TGTGCCAGCAGCGTTTACGGCGGGGGGGCCACAGATACGCAGTATTTT

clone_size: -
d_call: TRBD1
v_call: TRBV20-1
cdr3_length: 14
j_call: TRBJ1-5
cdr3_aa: CSAQGDRGRQPQHF
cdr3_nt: TGCAGTGCTCAAGGCGACAGGGGGCGTCAGCCCCAGCATTTT

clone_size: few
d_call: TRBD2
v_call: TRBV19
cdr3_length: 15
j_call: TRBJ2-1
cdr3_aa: CASSIGGRPLGEQFF
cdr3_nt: TGTGCCAGTAGTATAGGCGGGAGGCCCCTCGGCGAGCAGTTCTTC

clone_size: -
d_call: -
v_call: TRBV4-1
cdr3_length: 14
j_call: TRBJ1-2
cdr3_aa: CASSTGRDNYGYTF
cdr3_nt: TGCGCCAGCAGCACGGGACGGGACAACTATGGCTACACCTTC

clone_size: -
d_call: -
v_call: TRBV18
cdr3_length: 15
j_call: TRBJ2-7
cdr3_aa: CASSPPGPLGHEQYF
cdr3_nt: TGTGCCAGCTCACCACCTGGGCCTTTAGGGCACGAGCAGTACTTC

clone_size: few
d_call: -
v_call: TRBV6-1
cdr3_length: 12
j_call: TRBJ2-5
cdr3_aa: CASSETKRAQYF
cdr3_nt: TGTGCCAGCAGTGAAACAAAGAGGGCCCAGTACTTC

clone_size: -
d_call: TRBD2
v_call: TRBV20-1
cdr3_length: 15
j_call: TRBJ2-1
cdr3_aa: CSARKLAGSYNEQFF
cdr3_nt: TGCAGTGCTAGAAAACTAGCGGGCTCCTACAATGAGCAGTTCTTC

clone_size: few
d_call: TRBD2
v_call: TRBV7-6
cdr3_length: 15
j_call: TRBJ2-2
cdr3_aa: CASSSQAGGPGELFF
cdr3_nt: TGTGCCAGCAGCTCCCAAGCGGGGGGGCCCGGGGAGCTGTTTTTT

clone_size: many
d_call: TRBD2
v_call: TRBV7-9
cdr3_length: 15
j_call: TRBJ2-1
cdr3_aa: CASSFGLAGADEQFF
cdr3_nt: TGTGCCAGCAGCTTCGGACTAGCGGGAGCAGATGAGCAGTTCTTC

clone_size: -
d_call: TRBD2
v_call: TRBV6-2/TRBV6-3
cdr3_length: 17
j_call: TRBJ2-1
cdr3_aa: CASSYRGLAGVNNEQFF
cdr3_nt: TGTGCCAGCAGTTACAGGGGACTAGCGGGAGTTAACAATGAGCAGTTCTTC

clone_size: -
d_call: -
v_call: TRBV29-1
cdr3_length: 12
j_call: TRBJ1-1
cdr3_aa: CSALGLNTEAFF
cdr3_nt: TGCAGCGCTCTCGGGCTGAACACTGAAGCTTTCTTT

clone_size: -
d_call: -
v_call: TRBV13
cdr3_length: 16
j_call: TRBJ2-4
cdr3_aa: CASSLESPWAKNIQYF
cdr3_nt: TGTGCCAGCAGCTTAGAGTCTCCTTGGGCCAAAAACATTCAGTACTTC

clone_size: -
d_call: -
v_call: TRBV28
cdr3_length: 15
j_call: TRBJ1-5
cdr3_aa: CASSLLGGSNQPQHF
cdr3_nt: TGTGCCAGCAGTTTATTAGGGGGTAGCAATCAGCCCCAGCATTTT

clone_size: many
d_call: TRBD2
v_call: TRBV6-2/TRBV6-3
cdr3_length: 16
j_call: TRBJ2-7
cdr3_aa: CASSYSTRGVNYEQYF
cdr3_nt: TGTGCCAGCAGTTACTCGACGCGGGGGGTGAACTACGAGCAGTACTTC

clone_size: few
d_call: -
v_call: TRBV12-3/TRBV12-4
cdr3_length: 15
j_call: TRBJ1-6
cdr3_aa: CASSRARGADSPLHF
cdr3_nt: TGTGCCAGCAGCCGCGCGCGCGGGGCGGACTCACCCCTCCACTTT

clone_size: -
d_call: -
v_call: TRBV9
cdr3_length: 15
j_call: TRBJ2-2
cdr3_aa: CASSPREMNTGELFF
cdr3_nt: TGTGCCAGCAGCCCCCGGGAGATGAACACCGGGGAGCTGTTTTTT

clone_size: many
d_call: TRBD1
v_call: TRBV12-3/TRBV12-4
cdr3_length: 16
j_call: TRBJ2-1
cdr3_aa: CASSYRGLGSYNEQFF
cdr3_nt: TGTGCCAGCAGTTACAGGGGGCTTGGATCCTACAATGAGCAGTTCTTC

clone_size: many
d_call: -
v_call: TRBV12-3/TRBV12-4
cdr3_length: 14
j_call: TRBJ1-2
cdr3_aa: CASSWGGKGYGYTF
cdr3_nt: TGTGCCAGCTCCTGGGGAGGGAAAGGCTATGGCTACACCTTC

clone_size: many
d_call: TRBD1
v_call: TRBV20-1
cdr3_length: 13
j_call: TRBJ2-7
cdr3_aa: CSAVEDRVYEQYF
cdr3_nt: TGCAGTGCTGTCGAGGACAGGGTGTACGAGCAGTACTTC

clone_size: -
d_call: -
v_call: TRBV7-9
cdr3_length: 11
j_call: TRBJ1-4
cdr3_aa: CASSRDEKLFF
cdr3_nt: TGTGCCAGCAGCCGGGATGAAAAACTGTTTTTT

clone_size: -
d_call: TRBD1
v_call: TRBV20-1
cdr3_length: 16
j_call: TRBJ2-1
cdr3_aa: CSALQGNRGPHNEQFF
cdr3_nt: TGCAGTGCTCTTCAGGGGAACAGGGGGCCTCACAATGAGCAGTTCTTC

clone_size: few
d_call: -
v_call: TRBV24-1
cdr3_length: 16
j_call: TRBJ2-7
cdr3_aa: CATSDLPRQGTYEQYF
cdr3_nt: TGTGCCACCAGTGATCTACCGAGGCAGGGAACCTACGAGCAGTACTTC

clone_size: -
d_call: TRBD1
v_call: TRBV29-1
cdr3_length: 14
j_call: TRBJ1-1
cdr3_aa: CSVPPQGMFTEAFF
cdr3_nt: TGCAGCGTCCCTCCACAGGGGATGTTCACTGAAGCTTTCTTT

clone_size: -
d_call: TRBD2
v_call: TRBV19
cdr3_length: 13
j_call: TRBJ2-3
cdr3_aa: CASRMAGVDTQYF
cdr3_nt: TGTGCCAGTAGGATGGCGGGGGTGGATACGCAGTATTTT

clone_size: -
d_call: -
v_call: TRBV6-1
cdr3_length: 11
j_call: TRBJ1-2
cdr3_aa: CASSSQGGYTF
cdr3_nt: TGTGCCAGCAGTTCACAAGGGGGCTACACCTTC

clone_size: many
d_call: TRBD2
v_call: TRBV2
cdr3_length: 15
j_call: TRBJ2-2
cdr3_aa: CASIYGRVGTGELFF
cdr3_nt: TGTGCCAGCATCTACGGGAGGGTCGGGACCGGGGAGCTGTTTTTT

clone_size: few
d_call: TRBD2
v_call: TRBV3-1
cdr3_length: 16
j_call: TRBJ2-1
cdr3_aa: CASSPPGRGGQGEQFF
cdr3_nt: TGTGCCAGCAGCCCCCCCGGGCGGGGGGGCCAGGGTGAGCAGTTCTTC

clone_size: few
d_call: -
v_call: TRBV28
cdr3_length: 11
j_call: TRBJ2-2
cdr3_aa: CAVGRGGELFF
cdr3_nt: TGTGCTGTCGGTCGTGGCGGGGAGCTGTTTTTT

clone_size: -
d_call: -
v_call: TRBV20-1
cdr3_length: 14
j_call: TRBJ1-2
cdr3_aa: CSARGWQSRYGYTF
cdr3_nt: TGCAGTGCTAGAGGTTGGCAGAGCCGCTATGGCTACACCTTC

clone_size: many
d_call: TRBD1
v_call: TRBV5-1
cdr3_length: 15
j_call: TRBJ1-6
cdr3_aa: CASSLAGQGNSPLHF
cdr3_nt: TGCGCCAGCAGCTTGGCGGGACAGGGGAATTCACCCCTCCACTTT

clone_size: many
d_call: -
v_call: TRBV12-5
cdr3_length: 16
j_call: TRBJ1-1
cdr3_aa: CASGTKTRGGNTEAFF
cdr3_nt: TGTGCTAGTGGAACGAAAACCAGGGGCGGGAACACTGAAGCTTTCTTT

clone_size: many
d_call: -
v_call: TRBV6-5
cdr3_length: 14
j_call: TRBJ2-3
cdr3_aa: CASSYTRWADTQYF
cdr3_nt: TGTGCCAGCAGTTACACGCGCTGGGCAGATACGCAGTATTTT

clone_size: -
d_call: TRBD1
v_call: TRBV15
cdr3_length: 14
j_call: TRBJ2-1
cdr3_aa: CATSRVGQYNEQFF
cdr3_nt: TGTGCCACCAGCAGAGTGGGACAGTACAATGAGCAGTTCTTC

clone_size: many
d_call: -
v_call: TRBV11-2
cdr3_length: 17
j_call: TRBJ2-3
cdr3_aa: CASSNPRDLFSTDTQYF
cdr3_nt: TGTGCCAGCAGCAATCCCCGGGACTTGTTCAGCACAGATACGCAGTATTTT

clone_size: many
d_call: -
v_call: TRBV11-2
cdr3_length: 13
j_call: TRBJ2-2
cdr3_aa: CASSLVRTGELFF
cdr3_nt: TGTGCCAGCAGCTTAGTACGCACCGGGGAGCTGTTTTTT

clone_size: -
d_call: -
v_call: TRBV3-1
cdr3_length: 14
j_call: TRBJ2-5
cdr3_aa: CASSLGSVTETQYF
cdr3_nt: TGTGCCAGCAGCCTCGGTAGCGTAACCGAGACCCAGTACTTC

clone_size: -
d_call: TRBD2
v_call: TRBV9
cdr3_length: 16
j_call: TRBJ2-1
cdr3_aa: CASSGRAGGPYNEQFF
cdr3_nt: TGTGCCAGCAGCGGGCGAGCGGGAGGGCCTTACAATGAGCAGTTCTTC

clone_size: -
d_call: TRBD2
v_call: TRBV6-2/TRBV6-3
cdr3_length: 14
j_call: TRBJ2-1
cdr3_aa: CASRGGGLGNEQFF
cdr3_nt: TGTGCCAGCCGGGGGGGGGGCCTCGGAAATGAGCAGTTCTTC

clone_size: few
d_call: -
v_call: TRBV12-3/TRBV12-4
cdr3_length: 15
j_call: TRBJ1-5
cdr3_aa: CASTKYSGVNQPQHF
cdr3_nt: TGTGCCAGCACCAAATACTCAGGGGTGAATCAGCCCCAGCATTTT

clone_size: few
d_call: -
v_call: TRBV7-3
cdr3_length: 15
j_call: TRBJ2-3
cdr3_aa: CASSSGTLSTDTQYF
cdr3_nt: TGTGCCAGCAGCTCGGGGACCCTTTCCACAGATACGCAGTATTTT

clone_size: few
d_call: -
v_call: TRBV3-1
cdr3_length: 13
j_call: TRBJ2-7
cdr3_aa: CASSRGSGYEQYF
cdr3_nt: TGTGCCAGCAGCCGGGGATCGGGCTACGAGCAGTACTTC

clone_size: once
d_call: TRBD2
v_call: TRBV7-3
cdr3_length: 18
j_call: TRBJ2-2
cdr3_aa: CASSLFGLAGAYTGELFF
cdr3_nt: TGTGCCAGCAGCTTATTTGGACTAGCGGGAGCGTACACCGGGGAGCTGTTTTTT

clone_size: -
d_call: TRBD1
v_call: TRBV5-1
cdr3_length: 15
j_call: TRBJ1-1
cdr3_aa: CASSPTGGVSTEAFF
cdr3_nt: TGCGCCAGCAGCCCGACAGGGGGAGTATCAACTGAAGCTTTCTTT

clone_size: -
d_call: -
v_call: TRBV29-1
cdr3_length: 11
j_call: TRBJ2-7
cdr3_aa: CSVRQAYEQYF
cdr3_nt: TGCAGCGTTCGACAGGCCTACGAGCAGTACTTC

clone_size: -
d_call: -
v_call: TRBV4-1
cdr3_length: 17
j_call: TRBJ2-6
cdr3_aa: CASSRRTVQSGANVLTF
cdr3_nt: TGCGCCAGCAGCCGGCGGACGGTACAATCTGGGGCCAACGTCCTGACTTTC

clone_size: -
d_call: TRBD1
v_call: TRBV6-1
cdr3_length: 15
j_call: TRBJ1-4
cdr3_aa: CASSDRTGGNEKLFF
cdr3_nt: TGTGCCAGCAGTGACCGGACAGGGGGCAATGAAAAACTGTTTTTT

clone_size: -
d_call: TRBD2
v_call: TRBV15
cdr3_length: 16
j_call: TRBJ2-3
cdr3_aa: CATSREVSGGPNTQYF
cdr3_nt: TGTGCCACCAGCAGAGAAGTAAGCGGGGGGCCGAATACGCAGTATTTT

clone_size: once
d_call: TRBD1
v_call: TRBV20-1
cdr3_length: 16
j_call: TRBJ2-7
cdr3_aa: CSATDLLSGTGREQYF
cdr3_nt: TGCAGTGCTACGGACTTGCTATCTGGGACAGGGAGGGAGCAGTACTTC

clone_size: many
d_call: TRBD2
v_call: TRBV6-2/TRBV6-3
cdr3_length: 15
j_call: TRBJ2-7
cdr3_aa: CASSLAGGAYYEQYF
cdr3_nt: TGTGCCAGCAGTTTAGCGGGAGGTGCCTACTACGAGCAGTACTTC

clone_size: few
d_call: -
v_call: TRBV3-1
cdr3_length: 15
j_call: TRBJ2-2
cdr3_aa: CASTPMAADTGELFF
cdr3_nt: TGTGCCAGCACCCCCATGGCGGCCGACACCGGGGAGCTGTTTTTT

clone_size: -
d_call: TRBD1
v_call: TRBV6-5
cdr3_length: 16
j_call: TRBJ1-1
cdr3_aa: CASRLTSGTGSTEAFF
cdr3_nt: TGTGCCAGCAGACTTACTTCCGGGACAGGGAGCACTGAAGCTTTCTTT

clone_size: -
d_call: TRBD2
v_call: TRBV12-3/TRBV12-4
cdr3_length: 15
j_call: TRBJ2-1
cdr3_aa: CASILAGRRYNEQFF
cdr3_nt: TGTGCCAGCATCTTAGCGGGGCGGAGGTACAATGAGCAGTTCTTC

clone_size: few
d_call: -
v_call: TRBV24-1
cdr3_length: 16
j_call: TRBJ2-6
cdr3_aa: CATSDFRGPGANVLTF
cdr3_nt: TGTGCCACCAGTGATTTTAGAGGGCCTGGGGCCAACGTCCTGACTTTC